The TCR beta chain described here comes from a study of T-cell memory formation after mild COVID-19. Study outcomes and limitations: Day 15 to 85 contracting clones showed balanced CD4/CD8; later expanders leaned CD4+.

Comment on this clonotype: What it binds is unknown.

TCRdb re-analysed the 5' RACE reads in MiXCR, keeping a single row per CDR3 protein. The sample lists about 540,000 distinct CDR3 sequences; around 21% were seen once. The sequencing input was PBMCs or a T cell subset sorted from them (not recorded which). This TCR was sampled from an adult woman who had mild COVID-19 (a few samples of this study predate the infection). Cell type and time point are not known.

The CDR3 here is CASSQGGFGYGYTF. CDR3 nucleotide sequence: TGTGCCAGCAGCCAAGGAGGGTTTGGCTATGGCTACACCTTC. The chain links TRBV4-2 to TRBJ1-2; unclear D gene. CDR1 and CDR2 from the germline V gene are LGHNA and YNFKEQ. The length of the CDR3 is 14 residues. Trimming pared 1 base from V and 4 bases from J, leaving 10 bases between.